Below are 28 T cell receptor beta chains sequenced from a single sample in a study of chemoradiotherapy in HPV16-positive cancers. Produced via immunoSEQ multiplex PCR; TCRdb's table is partial and in-frame only. The sample holds about 24,000 clones; approximately 93% are singletons and the top ten take approximately 2.7%. This specimen was collected from a patient who underwent chemoradiotherapy. These receptors were collected from a human donor with HPV-associated anogenital cancer.

The rearrangement joins TRBV7-3 to TRBJ2-3, with no clear D. CDR3 length equals 15 residues. From germline, CDR1 is SGHTA and CDR2 FQGTGA. Trimming cost V 0 bases and J 3 bases, with 10 bases left between them. CDR3 protein: CASSLTYSRTDTQYF. The CDR3 DNA follows: TGTGCCAGCAGCTTAACGTACTCCCGAACAGATACGCAGTATTTT.

This clone occurred once. This chain uses TRBV2 with TRBJ2-7; no reliable D call. The V and J ends lost 6 bases and 3 bases respectively, with 9 bases between them. The CDR3 consists of 12 residues. The germline gives CDR1 SNHLY, CDR2 FYNNEI. CDR3 DNA: TGTGCCAGCAGCCTTCCCTACTACGAGCAGTACTTC. It is translated as CASSLPYYEQYF.

The rearrangement joins TRBV4-3 to TRBJ1-3; TRBD1 matches at 7 bases. The germline V gene encodes CDR1 LGHNA and CDR2 YSLEER. The V gene end was trimmed by 4 bases and the J gene end by 8 bases; junction bases not matched to a gene: 26. The CDR3 length is 20 residues. CDR3 nucleotides: TGCGCCAGCAGCCCTACGTTGGTGGGCGGACAGGCCCCGTGGCCGGACACCATATATTTT. Translated: CASSPTLVGGQAPWPDTIYF.

The J gene is TRBJ2-1, the V gene TRBV15; 8 bases map to TRBD2. The ends lost 1 base at V and 5 bases at J; junction bases unmatched: 10. Germline V lookup: CDR1 LNHNV, CDR2 YYDKDF (reference sequence). CDR3 length equals 17 residues. The CDR3 is CATSRGLPGLVNNEQFF. CDR3 DNA: TGTGCCACCAGCAGAGGGCTCCCGGGACTAGTCAACAATGAGCAGTTCTTC.

This sequence joins TRBV5-1 and TRBJ2-2; 9 bases line up with TRBD1. Germline values: CDR1 SGHRS, CDR2 YFSETQ. V was pared by 3 bases and J by 7 bases, with 4 bases of the junction left unmatched. The CDR3 has 14 amino acids. The CDR3 here is CASSSGQGHGELFF. CDR3 DNA sequence: TGCGCCAGCAGCTCGGGACAGGGACACGGGGAGCTGTTTTTT.

This rearrangement joins TRBV4-3 to TRBJ1-3; D unclear. The CDR3 spans 13 residues. The V end was cut by 0 bases, the J end by 4 bases, with 4 bases between. The germline gives CDR1 LGHNA, CDR2 YSLEER. As DNA, the CDR3 is TGCGCCAGCAGCCAAGATATGGGAAACACCATATATTTT. It encodes CASSQDMGNTIYF.

The chain employs TRBV5-1 and TRBJ1-6; 8 bases fit TRBD1. Per germline, CDR1 SGHRS and CDR2 YFSETQ. The CDR3 has 15 amino acids. Trimming removed 0 bases from V and 13 bases from J; junction bases left unmatched: 9. The CDR3 here is CASSLADRGTRPLHF. The CDR3, as DNA: TGCGCCAGCAGCTTGGCCGACAGGGGCACACGGCCCCTCCACTTT.

V is TRBV5-8 and J is TRBJ2-2; 7 bases match TRBD2. This CDR3 contains 13 residues. CDR1 is SGHTS and CDR2 is YDEGEE in the germline V gene. J gave up 4 bases and V 7 bases, and 4 bases lay outside the gene matches. CDR3 nucleotides: TGTGCCAGCCGGGACTACCTCACCGGGGAGCTGTTTTTT. This sequence encodes CASRDYLTGELFF. Using reference TRBV5-8 and TRBJ2-2 for the parts outside the CDR3, the full variable domain is EAGVTQSPTHLIKTRGQQATLRCSPISGHTSVYWYQQALGLGLQFLLWYDEGEERNRGNFPPRFSGRQFPNYSSELNVNALELEDSALYLCASRDYLTGELFFGEGSRLTVL.

The rearrangement links TRBV7-2 to TRBJ2-3; D remains unclear. This CDR3 comprises 15 residues. Trimming removed 1 base at V and 4 bases at J, with 12 bases between. Germline V gene lookup returns CDR1 SGHTA and CDR2 FQGNSA. CDR3 loop: CASSLGPNRADTQYF. DNA of the CDR3: TGTGCCAGCAGCTTAGGCCCCAATAGGGCAGATACGCAGTATTTT.

V and J are TRBV14 and TRBJ2-1; D is perhaps TRBD1 (5 bases). CDR3 size: 16 residues. Trimming pared 0 bases from V and 5 bases from J, leaving 14 bases between. Germline CDR1 reads SGHDN; CDR2 reads FVKESK. CDR3 in DNA: TGTGCCAGCAGCCAAGATATAATGGCAGGGCACAATGAGCAGTTCTTC. Translating gives CASSQDIMAGHNEQFF.

The chain is built from TRBV6-1 and TRBJ2-7; D uncertain. CDR3 size: 10 residues. Germline CDR1 reads MNHNS; CDR2 reads SASEGT. Trimming shortened V by 3 bases and J by 4 bases, and 1 base separated the two germline ends. The CDR3 loop is CASSDYEQYF. The CDR3 coding sequence is TGTGCCAGCAGTGATTACGAGCAGTACTTC.

The chain recombines TRBV27 with TRBJ1-1, with TRBD1 as a possible D gene (5 bases). The germline gives CDR1 MNHEY, CDR2 SMNVEV (reference sequence). Trimming shortened V by 2 bases and J by 3 bases, and 22 bases separated the two germline ends. This CDR3 comprises 18 residues. The CDR3 DNA follows: TGTGCCAGCAGTTTAAGAGGTCTGCTCAATGGGGCGGACACTGAAGCTTTCTTT. Translating gives CASSLRGLLNGADTEAFF.

The chain couples TRBV2 to TRBJ1-2, with 9 nucleotides matching TRBD1. CDR1 and CDR2 (germline): SNHLY, FYNNEI. Trimming at V came to 9 bases and at J to 7 bases, leaving 15 bases not matched to a gene. The CDR3 runs to 15 residues. For the CDR3, the DNA is TGTGCCAGTGAGGGACAGGGAGTGGGAACTAGTGGCTACACCTTC. Its protein is CASEGQGVGTSGYTF.

This chain connects TRBV5-5 to TRBJ2-7; perhaps TRBD1 as D (5 bases). Germline assignment: CDR1 SGHKS and CDR2 YYEKEE (reference sequence). This CDR3 comprises 14 residues. Between the trimmed V and J ends, which lost 4 bases and 7 bases, there was a span of 18 bases. The CDR3 region is CASSPRQLSYEQYF. CDR3 DNA: TGTGCCAGCAGCCCCAGACAGCTGTCTTATGAGCAGTACTTC.

This clone is termed medium-sized. V usage is TRBV10-3 and J usage is TRBJ1-5; no clear D. V shed 3 bases and J shed 5 bases, with 5 bases lying between them. This CDR3 contains 12 residues. The V gene's germline CDR1 is ENHRY and CDR2 SYGVKD. CDR3 sequence reads: CAISDGYQPQHF. CDR3 coding DNA: TGTGCCATCAGTGATGGGTATCAGCCCCAGCATTTT.

The V gene is TRBV7-8, the J gene TRBJ2-7; 10 bases match TRBD1. The CDR3 loop spans 14 amino acids. From germline, CDR1 is SGHVS and CDR2 FQNEAQ. V dropped 5 bases and J dropped 6; count of bases not matched to a gene: 7. The CDR3, as DNA: TGTGCCAGCAGCACCCCCGGGACAGGGGTCGAGCAGTACTTC. It is translated as CASSTPGTGVEQYF. The full variable domain, rest sourced from reference TRBV7-8 and TRBJ2-7, is GAGVSQSPRYKVAKRGQDVALRCDPISGHVSLFWYQQALGQGPEFLTYFQNEAQLDKSGLPSDRFFAERPEGSVSTLKIQRTQQEDSAVYLCASSTPGTGVEQYFGPGTRLTVT.

The rearrangement joins TRBV5-1 to TRBJ1-1; 7 nucleotides align to TRBD1. Trimming took 4 bases from V and 4 from J; bases not matched to a gene: 7. CDR3 length: 14 amino acids. Looked up from germline, CDR1 is SGHRS and CDR2 is YFSETQ. The CDR3 region is CASSAHRGGTEAFF. CDR3 DNA: TGCGCCAGCAGCGCTCACAGGGGAGGCACTGAAGCTTTCTTT.

This chain connects TRBV28 to TRBJ1-5; D call uncertain. V lost 2 bases and J lost 3, with 8 bases in between. CDR1 and CDR2 (germline): MDHEN, SYDVKM. The CDR3 consists of 14 residues. The DNA for the CDR3 is TGTGCCAGCAGTTTAGGACGACCCAATCAGCCCCAGCATTTT. Amino acids: CASSLGRPNQPQHF. Filled out from reference TRBV28 and TRBJ1-5, the complete variable domain reads DVKVTQSSRYLVKRTGEKVFLECVQDMDHENMFWYRQDPGLGLRLIYFSYDVKMKEKGDIPEGYSVSREKKERFSLILESASTNQTSMYLCASSLGRPNQPQHFGDGTRLSIL.

V usage is TRBV5-4 and J usage is TRBJ2-4; the match to TRBD2 covers 10 bases. V trimming: 4 bases; J trimming: 1 base; junction bases outside the gene matches: 11. The CDR3 length is 18 residues. Looked up from germline, CDR1 is SGHNT and CDR2 is YYREEE (reference sequence). CDR3 loop: CASSTRASGSFAKNIQYF. DNA of the CDR3: TGTGCCAGCAGCACTAGGGCTAGCGGGAGTTTCGCCAAAAACATTCAGTACTTC.

The chain carries TRBV5-1 and TRBJ1-2, with TRBD1 matching over 10 bases. This CDR3 has 16 residues. J gave up 1 base and V 3 bases, and 6 bases lay outside the gene matches. Germline V gene sequence: CDR1 SGHRS, CDR2 YFSETQ. CDR3 DNA sequence: TGCGCCAGCAGCTGGGGGGGGACAGGGGATAACTATGGCTACACCTTC. Translated, it gives CASSWGGTGDNYGYTF.

The chain combines TRBV19 with TRBJ2-7, with D hard to call. The V gene's germline CDR1 is LNHDA and CDR2 SQIVND (reference sequence). Trimming shortened V by 3 bases and J by 3 bases, and 9 bases separated the two germline ends. This CDR3 has 13 residues. The CDR3 region is CASSIGPYYEQYF. The CDR3 coding sequence is TGTGCCAGTAGTATCGGACCCTACTACGAGCAGTACTTC.

This clone was detected only a few times. The rearrangement uses TRBV2 and TRBJ2-3; no clear D. The CDR3 is made up of 15 amino acids. Trimming removed 2 bases at V and 1 base at J, with 10 bases between. The germline CDR1 and CDR2 sequences are SNHLY and FYNNEI. The CDR3 nucleotides are TGTGCCAGCAGTGAATGGCTAGACGGCACAGATACGCAGTATTTT. This gives the protein CASSEWLDGTDTQYF.

This chain joins TRBV25-1 and TRBJ2-7, with 7 bases identical to TRBD1. Germline V CDR1 and CDR2: MGHDK, SYGVNS. This CDR3 region has 16 residues. With 6 bases clipped from V and 1 base from J, the junction kept 12 bases outside the gene matches. The CDR3 sequence: CASSGIRQGLSYEQYF. For the CDR3, the DNA is TGTGCCAGCAGCGGGATACGACAGGGATTATCCTACGAGCAGTACTTC.

The chain links TRBV5-1 to TRBJ2-7; either TRBD1 or TRBD2 may supply D (5 bases each). The CDR3 has 14 amino acids. Germline loops: CDR1 SGHRS, CDR2 YFSETQ. V lost 3 bases to trimming and J lost 3 bases, with 13 bases between them. Here the CDR3 DNA reads TGCGCCAGCAGCTCAATATTGGGGGACTACGAGCAGTACTTC. This sequence encodes CASSSILGDYEQYF.

The genes are TRBV27 and TRBJ2-7; D is ambiguous. Between the trimmed V and J ends, which lost 5 bases and 2 bases, there was a span of 10 bases. The CDR3 contains 13 residues. Germline values: CDR1 MNHEY, CDR2 SMNVEV (reference sequence). The CDR3 reads CASSPLLTYEQYF. The DNA of the CDR3 is TGTGCCAGCAGTCCGTTACTTACCTACGAGCAGTACTTC.

The chain is built from TRBV5-4 and TRBJ1-1; a weak D match, TRBD1 (5 bases). The V and J ends lost 3 bases and 5 bases respectively, with 17 bases between them. CDR3 length equals 15 residues. Per germline, CDR1 SGHNT and CDR2 YYREEE (reference sequence). The CDR3: CASSSGYNPGTEAFF. In DNA, the CDR3 is TGTGCCAGCAGCTCAGGGTATAACCCTGGGACTGAAGCTTTCTTT. The full variable domain, its missing parts supplied by reference TRBV5-4 and TRBJ1-1, is ETGVTQSPTHLIKTRGQQVTLRCSSQSGHNTVSWYQQALGQGPQFIFQYYREEENGRGNFPPRFSGLQFPNYSSELNVNALELDDSALYLCASSSGYNPGTEAFFGQGTRLTVV.

The chain recombines TRBV10-1 with TRBJ2-1; D might be TRBD1 or TRBD2, each matching 5 bases. The CDR3 sequence is 12 residues long. V lost 4 bases and J lost 12, with 13 bases in between. Germline CDR1 and CDR2: WNHNN and SYGVQD (reference sequence). CDR3 in amino acids: CASSVLLGPQFF. CDR3 sequence (DNA): TGCGCCAGCAGTGTCCTTTTGGGACCGCAGTTCTTC.

This chain uses TRBV6-1 with TRBJ2-5; the D gene is possibly TRBD1 (6 bases). This CDR3 comprises 15 residues. CDR1 is MNHNS and CDR2 is SASEGT in the germline V gene. The ends were cut back, 4 bases at V and 5 bases at J, with 17 bases in the middle. In DNA, the CDR3 is TGTGCCAGCAGTGGGGGGACATCAGGGGTTGAGACCCAGTACTTC. Its protein is CASSGGTSGVETQYF.